These 29 T cell receptor beta chains share one sample of origin, sequenced in a study of cytomegalovirus exposure and HLA in healthy donors. The data were produced by immunoSEQ multiplex PCR, yet TCRdb's version contains in-frame clones alone and is incomplete. The sample includes about 70,000 clones, 94% of them seen just once. The sample comprised PBMCs. Receptors were obtained from a woman aged 18 to 35 in good health and CMV-seropositive.

The rearrangement links TRBV11-3 to TRBJ2-2; 9 bases match TRBD2. Trimming at V came to 4 bases and at J to 8 bases, leaving 2 bases not matched to a gene. CDR3 length: 13 amino acids. Germline V CDR1 and CDR2: SGHNT, YENEEA. The CDR3 is CASSSLAGGELFF. The CDR3 DNA reads as TGTGCCAGCAGCTCTCTAGCGGGAGGGGAGCTGTTTTTT.

This clone was picked up one time. J is TRBJ2-3 and V is TRBV11-2; D possibly corresponds to TRBD2 (5 bases). Trimming removed 6 bases from V and 2 bases from J, with 15 bases in between. Per the germline V gene, CDR1 is SGHAT and CDR2 is FQNNGV. The CDR3 loop spans 15 amino acids. This CDR3 reads CASSWGDYYTDTQYF. The CDR3 DNA sequence: TGTGCCAGCAGTTGGGGTGACTACTACACAGATACGCAGTATTTT.

The chain is built from TRBV6-6 and TRBJ1-6; D is undetermined. The CDR3 sequence is 15 residues long. The germline CDR1 and CDR2 sequences are MNHNY and SVGAGI (reference sequence). The germline V and J ends were trimmed by 2 bases and 3 bases, with 8 bases remaining between them. The CDR3 DNA is TGTGCCAGCAGTTACACGGAGATCTATAATTCACCCCTCCACTTT. Protein: CASSYTEIYNSPLHF.

This chain uses TRBV11-2 with TRBJ2-1; the match to TRBD2 covers 10 bases. CDR1 and CDR2 from the germline V gene are SGHAT and FQNNGV. The CDR3 totals 15 residues. With 2 bases clipped from V and 4 bases from J, the junction kept 2 bases outside the gene matches. This CDR3 reads CASSLIAGGYNEQFF. The CDR3 region has the DNA TGTGCCAGCAGCTTAATAGCGGGGGGATACAATGAGCAGTTCTTC.

V gene TRBV7-2 combines with J gene TRBJ2-7; TRBD1 agrees at 7 bases. This CDR3 comprises 15 residues. V lost 5 bases, J lost 2 bases, and 9 bases stayed unmatched. Germline assignment: CDR1 SGHTA and CDR2 FQGNSA. The CDR3: CASSGQDRPTYEQYF. DNA of the CDR3: TGTGCCAGCAGCGGACAGGACAGACCAACCTACGAGCAGTACTTC.

This clone has a single count. The rearrangement uses TRBV10-3 and TRBJ1-1, with 10 nucleotides matching TRBD1. Germline assignment: CDR1 ENHRY and CDR2 SYGVKD. V was clipped by 7 bases and J by 6 bases; unmatched bases: 8. The CDR3 length is 14 residues. This chain's CDR3 is CAIKPGQGLSEAFF. The CDR3 bases are TGTGCCATCAAACCGGGACAGGGGCTGTCTGAAGCTTTCTTT.

The chain is built from TRBV4-1 and TRBJ1-4; 8 positions match TRBD1. V shed 0 bases, J shed 7 bases, and the junction held 10 bases outside the gene matches. The CDR3 length is 17 residues. CDR1 and CDR2 from the germline V gene are MGHRA and YSYEKL. For the CDR3, the DNA is TGCGCCAGCAGCCAAGATGTATCTCGCAGGGGGCTTGAAAAACTGTTTTTT. Amino acids: CASSQDVSRRGLEKLFF.

This chain joins TRBV6-1 and TRBJ2-6; maybe TRBD1 (5 bases). Germline assignment: CDR1 MNHNS and CDR2 SASEGT. CDR3 length: 15 amino acids. Trimming removed 1 base from V and 3 bases from J, with 7 bases in between. DNA of the CDR3: TGTGCCAGCAGTGAAGAAGGACATGGGGCCAACGTCCTGACTTTC. It specifies CASSEEGHGANVLTF.

This chain links TRBV29-1 with TRBJ2-2; 7 nucleotides match TRBD1. CDR1 is SQVTM, CDR2 ANQGSEA, per germline. This CDR3 is built from 12 residues. The trim removed 5 bases at V and 3 bases at J, leaving 0 bases unmatched. The CDR3 here is CSVTGDTGELFF. The CDR3, as DNA: TGCAGCGTTACAGGGGACACCGGGGAGCTGTTTTTT.

The chain has TRBV11-3 and TRBJ1-3; D is undetermined. V lost 5 bases and J 1 base, leaving 15 bases between the germline ends. CDR1 and CDR2 (germline): SGHNT, YENEEA. The length of the CDR3 is 16 residues. For the CDR3, the DNA is TGTGCCAGCAGCAACCCTCAGATACCATCTGGAAACACCATATATTTT. It yields the protein CASSNPQIPSGNTIYF.

CDR3 amino acids: CASSRQGDGYTF. The CDR3 DNA sequence: TGTGCCAGCAGTCGACAGGGCGATGGCTACACCTTC. The V call is TRBV27, the J call TRBJ1-2; 7 bases agree with TRBD1. In germline, CDR1 is MNHEY, CDR2 SMNVEV (reference sequence). Trimming at V came to 5 bases and at J to 6 bases, leaving 3 bases not matched to a gene. This CDR3 comprises 12 residues.

This chain joins TRBV7-9 and TRBJ2-5, with unresolved D. Trimming removed 4 bases at V and 7 bases at J, with 7 bases between. CDR1 is SEHNR, CDR2 FQNEAQ, per germline (reference sequence). The CDR3 is 11 amino acids. CDR3 in amino acids: CASSWYRTQYF. DNA of the CDR3: TGTGCCAGCAGCTGGTACAGGACCCAGTACTTC.

The rearrangement joins TRBV27 to TRBJ1-2; tentatively, D is TRBD1 (6 bases). Trimming took off 4 bases at V and 8 bases at J, with 11 bases between the two ends. This CDR3 comprises 12 residues. Germline V CDR1 and CDR2: MNHEY, SMNVEV (reference sequence). The CDR3 nucleotides read TGTGCCAGCAGTTCCTCAGGGGAGGGCTACACCTTC. Its translation: CASSSSGEGYTF.

The chain joins TRBV5-6 to TRBJ2-1, with TRBD2 matching over 9 bases. CDR1 and CDR2 from the germline V gene are SGHDT and YYEEEE. V lost 2 bases and J lost 2; bases outside the gene matches: 5. The CDR3 runs to 16 residues. CDR3 in DNA: TGTGCCAGCAGCTTTCGGTCTAGCGGGACCTACAATGAGCAGTTCTTC. This gives the protein CASSFRSSGTYNEQFF.

The rearrangement uses TRBV2 and TRBJ1-5, with a tentative D call TRBD1 (6 bases). Deletions cut 4 bases from V and 4 bases from J, with 8 bases between. Per germline, CDR1 SNHLY and CDR2 FYNNEI. This CDR3 comprises 13 residues. CDR3 DNA sequence: TGTGCCAGCAGTGCTCAGGGGAATCAGCCCCAGCATTTT. This translates into CASSAQGNQPQHF.

V gene TRBV5-4 combines with J gene TRBJ2-7; D gene ambiguous. CDR1 is SGHNT, CDR2 YYREEE, per germline (reference sequence). This CDR3 has 13 amino acids. V dropped 2 bases and J dropped 1 base, with 7 bases sitting between them. The CDR3 sequence: CASSFGGSYEQYF. The CDR3 bases are TGTGCCAGCAGCTTCGGCGGATCCTACGAGCAGTACTTC. The whole variable domain, remainder taken from reference TRBV5-4 and TRBJ2-7, is ETGVTQSPTHLIKTRGQQVTLRCSSQSGHNTVSWYQQALGQGPQFIFQYYREEENGRGNFPPRFSGLQFPNYSSELNVNALELDDSALYLCASSFGGSYEQYFGPGTRLTVT.

The chain carries TRBV19 and TRBJ2-3; D might be TRBD1 (5 bases). The CDR3 contains 14 residues. CDR1 and CDR2 from the germline V gene are LNHDA and SQIVND (reference sequence). V was clipped by 4 bases and J by 3 bases, with 11 bases between them. The CDR3 bases are TGTGCCAGTAGTACCGAAAGGGGTACAGATACGCAGTATTTT. Its protein product is CASSTERGTDTQYF.

The chain combines TRBV29-1 with TRBJ1-2; maybe TRBD1 (5 bases). V lost 6 bases to trimming and J lost 4 bases, with 12 bases between them. The CDR3 length is 12 residues. Per germline, CDR1 SQVTM and CDR2 ANQGSEA. CDR3 nucleotide sequence: TGCAGCGTGGGGAAGGGGATCTATGGCTACACCTTC. Encoded protein: CSVGKGIYGYTF.

The V and J genes are TRBV7-8 and TRBJ2-2; D is unclear. Germline assignment: CDR1 SGHVS and CDR2 FQNEAQ. The CDR3 consists of 13 residues. With 5 bases removed from V and 5 bases from J, the gap between germline ends came to 9 bases. This chain's CDR3 is CASSATQTGELFF. The CDR3 nucleotides read TGTGCCAGCAGCGCGACTCAGACCGGGGAGCTGTTTTTT.

The V gene is TRBV30, the J gene TRBJ2-6, with TRBD1 as a possible D gene (5 bases). The CDR3 runs 17 residues. Germline loops: CDR1 GTSNPN, CDR2 SVGIG (reference sequence). V lost 3 bases, J lost 0 bases, and 15 bases lay in between. The CDR3 DNA reads as TGTGCCTGGAGGACACAAGGGGTAATCTCTGGGGCCAACGTCCTGACTTTC. Its protein is CAWRTQGVISGANVLTF.

The gene calls are TRBV7-2 and TRBJ2-1; D possibly corresponds to TRBD2 (6 bases). Trimming stripped 1 base from V and 9 bases from J, with 16 bases between. The CDR3 runs to 15 residues. Looked up from germline, CDR1 is SGHTA and CDR2 is FQGNSA. The CDR3 loop is CASSLGFGGVGEQFF. In DNA, the CDR3 is TGTGCCAGCAGCTTAGGGTTTGGCGGGGTCGGTGAGCAGTTCTTC.

V is TRBV10-3 and J is TRBJ1-5, with 7 positions matching TRBD1. Trimming cost V 0 bases and J 4 bases; bases outside gene matches: 9. This CDR3 contains 17 residues. Germline V gives CDR1 ENHRY, CDR2 SYGVKD. The CDR3 reads CAISESLQGRGNQPQHF. The CDR3 DNA reads TGTGCCATCAGTGAGTCCCTACAGGGGCGTGGGAATCAGCCCCAGCATTTT.

This chain connects TRBV28 to TRBJ1-5, with no clear D. The V and J ends lost 4 bases and 2 bases respectively, with 18 bases between them. Germline V gene sequence: CDR1 MDHEN, CDR2 SYDVKM. The CDR3 totals 17 residues. DNA of the CDR3: TGTGCCAGCAGTTCAGGTCTGATCCGTGTGGGCAATCAGCCCCAGCATTTT. It encodes CASSSGLIRVGNQPQHF.

The CDR3 coding sequence is TGTGCCTGGAGCTCTGGGACTAGCGGGGGCCTTGAGCAGTTCTTC. Residues: CAWSSGTSGGLEQFF. This rearrangement joins TRBV30 to TRBJ2-1, with TRBD2 matching 14 bases. The CDR3 has 15 residues. Germline V gene sequence: CDR1 GTSNPN, CDR2 SVGIG (reference sequence). The V gene end was trimmed by 3 bases and the J gene end by 9 bases; junction bases not matched to a gene: 7.

The V gene is TRBV6-5, the J gene TRBJ2-3; possibly TRBD1 for D (5 bases). The CDR3 loop spans 15 amino acids. Trimming pared 5 bases from V and 1 base from J, leaving 13 bases between. Germline V gives CDR1 MNHEY, CDR2 SVGAGI. The CDR3 protein is CASSGAILGTDTQYF. CDR3 sequence (DNA): TGTGCCAGCAGTGGGGCTATCCTGGGCACAGATACGCAGTATTTT.

In DNA, the CDR3 is TGTGCCAGCTCACCGCCCGGGGGGGATCGTGGCTACACCTTC. Protein: CASSPPGGDRGYTF. This chain uses TRBV18 with TRBJ1-2; maybe TRBD1 (5 bases). This CDR3 is 14 amino acids long. Germline CDR1 is KGHSH and CDR2 is LQKENI. V was trimmed by 3 bases and J by 7 bases, leaving 15 bases between them.

CDR3 loop: CASSLDRGRGRADTQYF. For the CDR3, the DNA is TGTGCCAGCAGCTTAGACAGGGGGCGGGGCAGGGCAGATACGCAGTATTTT. This chain connects TRBV11-2 to TRBJ2-3; 8 bases line up with TRBD1. Losses at the gene ends were 0 bases for V and 4 bases for J; bases not matched to a gene: 9. Germline V gene lookup returns CDR1 SGHAT and CDR2 FQNNGV. This CDR3 is built from 17 residues.

In this sample, this clone turned up once. The V gene is TRBV19, the J gene TRBJ2-7, with D tentatively TRBD1 (7 bases). CDR3 length: 15 amino acids. V was clipped by 4 bases and J by 2 bases, with 15 bases between them. Germline lookup yields CDR1 LNHDA and CDR2 SQIVND (reference sequence). The CDR3 DNA reads TGTGCCAGTAGTAACAGGGGAGGAGAGGCCTACGAGCAGTACTTC. It encodes CASSNRGGEAYEQYF.

V is TRBV2 and J is TRBJ1-1; D call uncertain. Germline V lookup: CDR1 SNHLY, CDR2 FYNNEI. This CDR3 contains 13 residues. The V gene lost 4 bases and the J gene lost 3 bases, with 9 bases spanning the gap. Here the CDR3 reads CASSAYRDTEAFF. In DNA, the CDR3 is TGTGCCAGCAGTGCTTATCGGGACACTGAAGCTTTCTTT.